By share, the clone carrying this T cell receptor beta chain ranks as medium-sized. The data stem from a study of blood T cell repertoires in COVID-19. Turning to the study itself: COVID-19 samples, acute and convalescent, were from the United States, Italy and Spain.

Profiled with immunoSEQ multiplex PCR; TCRdb holds only in-frame clones, not every one. The data hold about 97,000 clones, with 75% to 95% observed a single time. Sequencing used peripheral blood. This receptor was obtained from a man in his sixties with acute or convalescent COVID-19.

The CDR3 DNA reads TGCAGCGTTGAAGATCTTTACGAGCAGTACTTC. Translation gives CSVEDLYEQYF. The chain employs TRBV29-1 and TRBJ2-7; D not certain. Per germline, CDR1 SQVTM and CDR2 ANQGSEA. The CDR3 extends over 11 amino acids. V lost 0 bases, J lost 4 bases, and 4 bases lay in between.